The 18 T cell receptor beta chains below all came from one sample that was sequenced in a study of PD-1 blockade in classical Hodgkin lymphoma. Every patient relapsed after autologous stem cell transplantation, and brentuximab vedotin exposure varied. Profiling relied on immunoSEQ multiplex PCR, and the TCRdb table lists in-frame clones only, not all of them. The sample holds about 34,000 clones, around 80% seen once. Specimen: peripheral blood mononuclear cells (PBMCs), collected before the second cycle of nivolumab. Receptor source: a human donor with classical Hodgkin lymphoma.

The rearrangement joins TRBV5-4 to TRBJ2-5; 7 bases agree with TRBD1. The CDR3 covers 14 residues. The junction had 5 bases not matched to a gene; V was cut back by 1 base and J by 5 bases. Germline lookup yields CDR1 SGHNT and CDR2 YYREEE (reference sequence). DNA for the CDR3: TGTGCCAGCAGCTTGAGCACAGGGGCCGAGACCCAGTACTTC. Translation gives CASSLSTGAETQYF.

The CDR3 sequence: CASSLFPRAFF. The CDR3 DNA reads as TGTGCCAGCAGTTTATTCCCAAGGGCTTTCTTT. The chain employs TRBV28 and TRBJ1-1; no clear D. The ends were cut back, 1 base at V and 11 bases at J, with 8 bases in the middle. This CDR3 is 11 amino acids long. The germline gives CDR1 MDHEN, CDR2 SYDVKM.

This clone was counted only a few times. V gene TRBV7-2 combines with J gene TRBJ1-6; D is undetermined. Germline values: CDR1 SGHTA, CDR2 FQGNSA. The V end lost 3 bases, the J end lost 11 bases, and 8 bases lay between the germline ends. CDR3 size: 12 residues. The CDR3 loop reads CASSFGTPPLHF. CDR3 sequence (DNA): TGTGCCAGCAGCTTTGGCACTCCACCCCTCCACTTT. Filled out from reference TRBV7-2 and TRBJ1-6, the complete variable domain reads GAGVSQSPSNKVTEKGKDVELRCDPISGHTALYWYRQSLGQGLEFLIYFQGNSAPDKSGLPSDRFSAERTGGSVSTLTIQRTQQEDSAVYLCASSFGTPPLHFGNGTRLTVT.

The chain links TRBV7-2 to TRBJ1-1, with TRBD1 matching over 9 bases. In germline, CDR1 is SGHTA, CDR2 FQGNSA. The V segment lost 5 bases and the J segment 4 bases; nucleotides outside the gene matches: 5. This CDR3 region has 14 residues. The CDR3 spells CASSTRDRATEAFF. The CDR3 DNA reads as TGTGCCAGCAGCACTCGGGACAGGGCCACTGAAGCTTTCTTT.

DNA of the CDR3: TGTGCCAGCAGTCCTGACAGGGGAGGTTACGAGCAGTACTTC. This gives the protein CASSPDRGGYEQYF. The chain has TRBV6-6 and TRBJ2-7; 8 nucleotides line up with TRBD1. The CDR3 contains 14 residues. V was clipped by 5 bases and J by 4 bases; unmatched bases: 7. CDR1 and CDR2 from the germline V gene are MNHNY and SVGAGI (reference sequence).

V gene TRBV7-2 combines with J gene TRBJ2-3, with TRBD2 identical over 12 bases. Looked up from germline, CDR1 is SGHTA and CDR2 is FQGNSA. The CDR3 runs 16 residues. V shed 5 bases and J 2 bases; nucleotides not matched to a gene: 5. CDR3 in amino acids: CASSLGTSGFTDTQYF. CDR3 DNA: TGTGCCAGCAGCCTTGGGACTAGCGGGTTCACAGATACGCAGTATTTT.

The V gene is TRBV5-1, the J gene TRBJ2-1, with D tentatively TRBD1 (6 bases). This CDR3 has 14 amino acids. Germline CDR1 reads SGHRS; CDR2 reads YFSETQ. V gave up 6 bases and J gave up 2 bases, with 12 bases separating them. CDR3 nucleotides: TGCGCCAGCACCGGGGACAACGCCTACAATGAGCAGTTCTTC. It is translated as CASTGDNAYNEQFF.

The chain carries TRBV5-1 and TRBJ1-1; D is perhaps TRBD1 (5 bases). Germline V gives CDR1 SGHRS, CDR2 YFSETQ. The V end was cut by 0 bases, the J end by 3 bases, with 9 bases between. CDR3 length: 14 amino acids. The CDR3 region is CASSLASRDTEAFF. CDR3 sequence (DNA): TGCGCCAGCAGCTTGGCCTCCAGGGACACTGAAGCTTTCTTT.

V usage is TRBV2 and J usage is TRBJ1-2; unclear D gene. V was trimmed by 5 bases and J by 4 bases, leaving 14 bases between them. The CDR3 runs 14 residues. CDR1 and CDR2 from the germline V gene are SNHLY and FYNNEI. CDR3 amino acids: CASSPGRTGYGYTF. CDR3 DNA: TGTGCCAGCAGTCCCGGACGGACGGGCTATGGCTACACCTTC.

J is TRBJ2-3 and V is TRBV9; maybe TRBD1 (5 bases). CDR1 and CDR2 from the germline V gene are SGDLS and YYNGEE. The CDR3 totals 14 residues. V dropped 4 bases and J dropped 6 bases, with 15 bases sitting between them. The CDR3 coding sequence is TGTGCCAGCAGCCCCTTGGTTTCAGGGGATACGCAGTATTTT. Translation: CASSPLVSGDTQYF.

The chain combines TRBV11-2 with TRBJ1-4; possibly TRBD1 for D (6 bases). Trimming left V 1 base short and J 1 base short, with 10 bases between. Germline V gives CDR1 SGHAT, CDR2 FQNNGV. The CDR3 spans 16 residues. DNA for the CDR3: TGTGCCAGCAGCTTAGGAGTAGGGGGAACTAATGAAAAACTGTTTTTT. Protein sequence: CASSLGVGGTNEKLFF.

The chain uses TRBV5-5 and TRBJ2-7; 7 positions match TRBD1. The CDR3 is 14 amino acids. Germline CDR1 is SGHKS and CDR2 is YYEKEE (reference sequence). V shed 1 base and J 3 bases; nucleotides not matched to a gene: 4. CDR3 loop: CASSLRDRVYEQYF. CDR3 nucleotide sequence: TGTGCCAGCAGCTTGAGAGACAGGGTCTACGAGCAGTACTTC.

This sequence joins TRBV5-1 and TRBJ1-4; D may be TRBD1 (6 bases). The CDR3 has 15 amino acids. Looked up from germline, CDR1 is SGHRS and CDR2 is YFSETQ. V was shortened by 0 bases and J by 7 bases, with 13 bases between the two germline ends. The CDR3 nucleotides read TGCGCCAGCAGCTTGGCCATAGGGGGTATTGAAAAACTGTTTTTT. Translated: CASSLAIGGIEKLFF.

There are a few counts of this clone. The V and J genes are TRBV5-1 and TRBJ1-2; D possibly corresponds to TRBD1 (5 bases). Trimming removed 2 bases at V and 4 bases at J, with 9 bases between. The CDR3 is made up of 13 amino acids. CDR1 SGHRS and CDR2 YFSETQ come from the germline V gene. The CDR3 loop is CASSFGASYGYTF. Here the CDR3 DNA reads TGCGCCAGCAGCTTCGGGGCCAGCTATGGCTACACCTTC.

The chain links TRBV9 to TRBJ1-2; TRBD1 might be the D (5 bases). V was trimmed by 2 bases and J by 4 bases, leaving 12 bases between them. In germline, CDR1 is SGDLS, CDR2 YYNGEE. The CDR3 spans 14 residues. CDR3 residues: CASSVSGAAYGYTF. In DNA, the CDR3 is TGTGCCAGCAGCGTCTCCGGGGCGGCCTATGGCTACACCTTC.

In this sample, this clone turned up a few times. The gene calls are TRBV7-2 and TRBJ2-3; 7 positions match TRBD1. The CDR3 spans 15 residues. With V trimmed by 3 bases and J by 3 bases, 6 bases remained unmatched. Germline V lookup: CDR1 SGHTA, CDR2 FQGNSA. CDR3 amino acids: CASSFQGDRTDTQYF. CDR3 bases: TGTGCCAGCAGCTTCCAGGGGGATCGGACAGATACGCAGTATTTT. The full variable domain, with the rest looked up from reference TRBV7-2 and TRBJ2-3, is GAGVSQSPSNKVTEKGKDVELRCDPISGHTALYWYRQSLGQGLEFLIYFQGNSAPDKSGLPSDRFSAERTGGSVSTLTIQRTQQEDSAVYLCASSFQGDRTDTQYFGPGTRLTVL.

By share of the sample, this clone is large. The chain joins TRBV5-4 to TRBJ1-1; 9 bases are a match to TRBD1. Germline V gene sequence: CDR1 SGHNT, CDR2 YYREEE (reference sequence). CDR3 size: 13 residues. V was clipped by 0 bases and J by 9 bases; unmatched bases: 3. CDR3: CASSLGGQGKAFF. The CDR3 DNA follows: TGTGCCAGCAGCTTGGGGGGACAGGGTAAAGCTTTCTTT.

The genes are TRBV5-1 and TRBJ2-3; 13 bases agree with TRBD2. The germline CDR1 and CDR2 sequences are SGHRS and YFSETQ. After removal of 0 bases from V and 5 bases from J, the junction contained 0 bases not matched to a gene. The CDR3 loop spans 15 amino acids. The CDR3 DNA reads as TGCGCCAGCAGCTTGGGACTAGCGGGGGGAGATACGCAGTATTTT. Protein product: CASSLGLAGGDTQYF.